The clone carrying this T cell receptor (beta chain) was found many times. What it binds is not known. The data belong to a study of neurological immune-mediated disorders. Study-level results: The multiple sclerosis repertoire cluster had no association with any clinical or MRI feature.

The germline CDR1 and CDR2 sequences are SEHNR and FQNEAQ (reference sequence). Trimming stripped 3 bases from V and 1 base from J, with 6 bases between. This CDR3 spans 13 amino acids. The cDNA was generated through 5'RACE incorporating 10-nucleotide random UMIs. TCRdb recomputed calls from the 5' RACE reads with MiXCR, one row per CDR3 protein. The sample carries about 82,000 distinct CDR3 sequences, just over 2.5% recorded once. The chain couples TRBV7-9 to TRBJ2-5; a weak D match, TRBD2 (5 bases). Sequenced sample: PBMCs. This receptor was taken from a woman aged 30 to 39 with multiple sclerosis. The CDR3 nucleotides are TGTGCCAGCAGCTTTGAGGGCCAAGAGACCCAGTACTTC. Amino acids: CASSFEGQETQYF. Full variable domain (outside the CDR3, taken from reference TRBV7-9 and TRBJ2-5): DTGVSQNPRHKITKRGQNVTFRCDPISEHNRLYWYRQTLGQGPEFLTYFQNEAQLEKSRLLSDRFSAERPKGSFSTLEIQRTEQGDSAMYLCASSFEGQETQYFGPGTRLLVL.